One sample yielded the 30 T cell receptor beta chains listed below, sequenced in a study of shared clonotypes between healthy human individuals. Positive CCR7 selection of CD45RO-negative cells yielded the naive CD8 cells, and terminally differentiated effector memory CD45RA+ cells were excluded. Sequenced by immunoSEQ multiplex PCR; TCRdb stores in-frame clones only, minus some. The sample lists about 590,000 clones, 95% to 96% occurring once. Sequenced input: naive CD8+ T cells sorted from blood. These receptors came from a woman aged 25 to 39 in good health.

This chain links TRBV6-1 with TRBJ1-5; TRBD1 might be the D (5 bases). Per the germline V gene, CDR1 is MNHNS and CDR2 is SASEGT. V was cut by 6 bases and J by 9 bases, with 15 bases left in between. This CDR3 is built from 13 residues. In DNA, the CDR3 is TGTGCCAGCAGGTTGGGGGAGGGTGGGCCCCAGCATTTT. This translates into CASRLGEGGPQHF.

The J gene is TRBJ1-2, the V gene TRBV7-9, with a weak D call TRBD1 (6 bases). This CDR3 spans 14 amino acids. The germline V and J ends were trimmed by 5 bases and 5 bases, with 15 bases remaining between them. Germline CDR1 reads SEHNR; CDR2 reads FQNEAQ (reference sequence). DNA for the CDR3: TGTGCCAGCAGCCCCGGGACATACAGTTATGGCTACACCTTC. Translated, it gives CASSPGTYSYGYTF.

The rearrangement uses TRBV29-1 and TRBJ2-5, with no clear D. The CDR3 has 10 residues. V was pared by 7 bases and J by 5 bases, with 8 bases between. CDR1 is SQVTM and CDR2 is ANQGSEA in the germline V gene. CDR3 in DNA: TGCAGCGCCCCCGGGGAGACCCAGTACTTC. Its protein product is CSAPGETQYF.

This CDR3 reads CASSFYRDSDNEQYF. In DNA form, the CDR3 reads TGTGCCAGCAGTTTTTACCGGGACAGCGACAACGAGCAGTACTTC. The chain is built from TRBV28 and TRBJ2-7; TRBD1 aligns across 7 bases. Germline loops: CDR1 MDHEN, CDR2 SYDVKM. Unmatched junction bases numbered 10, after V lost 3 bases and J lost 5 bases. The length of the CDR3 is 15 residues.

This clone was seen only once. The chain has TRBV10-3 and TRBJ1-5; possible D gene TRBD1, 5 bases. The CDR3 has 14 amino acids. The V and J ends lost 2 bases and 7 bases respectively, with 12 bases between them. CDR1 is ENHRY and CDR2 is SYGVKD in the germline V gene. CDR3 bases: TGTGCCATCAGTGAGCACCAGGGAGGCCAGCCCCAGCATTTT. Protein sequence: CAISEHQGGQPQHF.

V is TRBV28 and J is TRBJ2-1; TRBD1 might be the D (5 bases). Germline V CDR1 and CDR2: MDHEN, SYDVKM. The CDR3 contains 16 residues. The V end lost 11 bases, the J end lost 1 base, and 21 bases lay between the germline ends. CDR3 nucleotide sequence: TGTGCCGGGGCTTATGCTGGACCATCTTCCTACAATGAGCAGTTCTTC. Translating gives CAGAYAGPSSYNEQFF.

The chain links TRBV11-1 to TRBJ2-5, with TRBD2 as a possible D gene (6 bases). CDR1 and CDR2 (germline): SGHAT, FQDESV (reference sequence). V dropped 0 bases and J dropped 8 bases, with 13 bases sitting between them. The CDR3 totals 14 residues. CDR3 nucleotide sequence: TGTGCCAGCAGCTTAGCGGGAGGCCCAGTAACCCAGTACTTC. Amino acids: CASSLAGGPVTQYF.

This chain joins TRBV6-5 and TRBJ2-5; 10 bases fit TRBD1. Trimming removed 6 bases from V and 5 bases from J; junction bases left unmatched: 6. The germline gives CDR1 MNHEY, CDR2 SVGAGI. This CDR3 is built from 14 residues. Here the CDR3 DNA reads TGTGCCAGCAGCACCGGGACAGGGGATGAGACCCAGTACTTC. Amino acid sequence: CASSTGTGDETQYF.

The chain employs TRBV27 and TRBJ2-7; D is unclear. With 1 base removed from V and 3 bases from J, the gap between germline ends came to 13 bases. This CDR3 region has 15 residues. The germline gives CDR1 MNHEY, CDR2 SMNVEV (reference sequence). CDR3 nucleotides: TGTGCCAGCAGTTTATTCCCCGCAGGAGACTACGAGCAGTACTTC. It is translated as CASSLFPAGDYEQYF.

The table lists this clone with a count of one. The chain combines TRBV21-1 with TRBJ2-3. TRBV21-1 is a listed pseudogene. CDR3 length: 11 amino acids. The CDR3 here is CASSKPDTQYF. The CDR3 DNA reads as TGTGCCAGCAGCAAACCAGATACGCAGTATTTT.

J is TRBJ1-1 and V is TRBV5-4; 8 bases fit TRBD1. This CDR3 spans 12 amino acids. Germline loops: CDR1 SGHNT, CDR2 YYREEE (reference sequence). Trimming at V came to 7 bases and at J to 4 bases, leaving 3 bases not matched to a gene. DNA for the CDR3: TGTGCCAGCCAGGGGGCTGGCACTGAAGCTTTCTTT. Translation: CASQGAGTEAFF.

The chain joins TRBV4-1 to TRBJ2-7; D unresolved. V lost 1 base and J 3 bases, leaving 16 bases between the germline ends. The length of the CDR3 is 16 residues. From germline, CDR1 is MGHRA and CDR2 YSYEKL. The CDR3 protein is CASSQAQGARFYEQYF. CDR3 bases: TGCGCCAGCAGCCAAGCTCAAGGCGCGAGATTCTACGAGCAGTACTTC.

The V gene is TRBV5-4, the J gene TRBJ1-1, with unresolved D. V dropped 0 bases and J dropped 1 base, with 7 bases sitting between them. Per germline, CDR1 SGHNT and CDR2 YYREEE (reference sequence). The CDR3 sequence is 14 residues long. CDR3 DNA sequence: TGTGCCAGCAGCTTGGTGGCCGGGAACACTGAAGCTTTCTTT. Translated, it gives CASSLVAGNTEAFF.

This chain connects TRBV2 to TRBJ1-5; unclear D gene. V lost 3 bases and J lost 4, with 16 bases in between. Germline assignment: CDR1 SNHLY and CDR2 FYNNEI. This CDR3 region has 16 residues. CDR3 amino acids: CASSDSAALRNQPQHF. In DNA, the CDR3 is TGTGCCAGCAGTGATTCGGCAGCCCTGCGAAATCAGCCCCAGCATTTT.

The rearrangement uses TRBV7-8 and TRBJ1-5; no clear D gene. From germline, CDR1 is SGHVS and CDR2 FQNEAQ. CDR3 length: 14 amino acids. V dropped 0 bases and J dropped 6 bases, with 9 bases sitting between them. The CDR3 sequence is CASSLALGTQPQHF. In DNA form, the CDR3 reads TGTGCCAGCAGCTTAGCGTTGGGAACTCAGCCCCAGCATTTT.

The gene calls are TRBV7-9 and TRBJ2-1; the D is unclear. The CDR3 sequence is 11 residues long. Trimming took 6 bases from V and 6 from J, leaving 6 bases between them. In germline, CDR1 is SEHNR, CDR2 FQNEAQ (reference sequence). The CDR3 region is CASSWGNEQFF. The DNA of the CDR3 is TGTGCCAGCAGTTGGGGCAATGAGCAGTTCTTC.

The rearrangement joins TRBV19 to TRBJ2-2; a possible D gene is TRBD1 (5 bases). This CDR3 comprises 13 residues. CDR1 LNHDA and CDR2 SQIVND come from the germline V gene (reference sequence). With 6 bases removed from V and 6 bases from J, the gap between germline ends came to 11 bases. The CDR3: CASRSGSPGELFF. The DNA for the CDR3 is TGTGCCAGTAGATCAGGGTCACCCGGGGAGCTGTTTTTT.

This clone was found once. The chain combines TRBV5-4 with TRBJ2-3, with a tentative D call TRBD2 (5 bases). This CDR3 has 15 amino acids. Germline CDR1 SGHNT, CDR2 YYREEE (reference sequence). Between the trimmed V and J ends, which lost 0 bases and 6 bases, there was a span of 14 bases. The CDR3 DNA is TGTGCCAGCAGCTTGGGTGTGACGCCGGGGGATACGCAGTATTTT. This codes for CASSLGVTPGDTQYF. The full variable domain, with the rest looked up from reference TRBV5-4 and TRBJ2-3, is ETGVTQSPTHLIKTRGQQVTLRCSSQSGHNTVSWYQQALGQGPQFIFQYYREEENGRGNFPPRFSGLQFPNYSSELNVNALELDDSALYLCASSLGVTPGDTQYFGPGTRLTVL.

This sequence joins TRBV27 and TRBJ1-1; D is possibly TRBD1 (5 bases). The CDR3 contains 14 residues. CDR1 is MNHEY, CDR2 SMNVEV, per germline (reference sequence). Trimming shortened V by 10 bases and J by 7 bases, and 22 bases separated the two germline ends. The CDR3 region is CATQSKIGGFEAFF. The DNA for the CDR3 is TGTGCCACCCAATCGAAGATCGGGGGGTTTGAAGCTTTCTTT.

As DNA, the CDR3 is TGTGCCAGCAGTCCAGGGACGGGCCCCTACGAGCAGTACTTC. The encoded protein is CASSPGTGPYEQYF. The gene calls are TRBV27 and TRBJ2-7, with D possibly being TRBD1 or TRBD2 (5 bases each). Trimming left V 5 bases short and J 2 bases short, with 13 bases between. The V gene's germline CDR1 is MNHEY and CDR2 SMNVEV (reference sequence). The CDR3 sequence is 14 residues long.

The rearrangement joins TRBV11-3 to TRBJ2-1, with D unresolved. Germline CDR1 reads SGHNT; CDR2 reads YENEEA. Trimming shortened V by 4 bases and J by 9 bases, and 10 bases separated the two germline ends. This CDR3 spans 12 amino acids. The CDR3 region is CASSWGRSEQFF. In DNA, the CDR3 is TGTGCCAGCAGCTGGGGTCGCAGTGAGCAGTTCTTC.

The rearrangement joins TRBV13 to TRBJ2-1; 12 nucleotides agree with TRBD2. The germline CDR1 and CDR2 sequences are PRHDT and FYEKMQ (reference sequence). The CDR3 loop spans 15 amino acids. V lost 4 bases, J lost 7 bases, and 5 bases stayed unmatched. The CDR3 bases are TGTGCCAGCAGCTCGACTAGCGGGAGCGGAAATGAGCAGTTCTTC. It codes for CASSSTSGSGNEQFF.

The gene calls are TRBV29-1 and TRBJ1-2, with D possibly being TRBD1 (5 bases). CDR1 and CDR2 (germline): SQVTM, ANQGSEA. The CDR3 is 12 residues long. V dropped 5 bases and J dropped 3 bases, with 10 bases sitting between them. The CDR3 region is CSVPTAYYGYTF. The CDR3 DNA sequence: TGCAGCGTTCCGACAGCTTACTATGGCTACACCTTC. Looking up the rest from reference TRBV29-1 and TRBJ1-2 gives the full variable domain: SAVISQKPSRDICQRGTSLTIQCQVDSQVTMMFWYRQQPGQSLTLIATANQGSEATYESGFVIDKFPISRPNLTFSTLTVSNMSPEDSSIYLCSVPTAYYGYTFGSGTRLTVV.

The CDR3 region is CASSWDNPGQYF. CDR3 DNA: TGTGCCAGCAGTTGGGACAACCCGGGGCAGTACTTC. The chain joins TRBV7-9 to TRBJ2-7; a weak D match, TRBD1 (6 bases). Trimming removed 6 bases at V and 9 bases at J, with 15 bases between. Germline V gene sequence: CDR1 SEHNR, CDR2 FQNEAQ (reference sequence). This CDR3 is built from 12 residues. The full variable domain, in which reference TRBV7-9 and TRBJ2-7 provide the parts outside the CDR3, is DTGVSQNPRHKITKRGQNVTFRCDPISEHNRLYWYRQTLGQGPEFLTYFQNEAQLEKSRLLSDRFSAERPKGSFSTLEIQRTEQGDSAMYLCASSWDNPGQYFGPGTRLTVT.

This rearrangement joins TRBV5-6 to TRBJ2-7; possibly TRBD1 for D (5 bases). The CDR3 contains 12 residues. Germline loops: CDR1 SGHDT, CDR2 YYEEEE. Trimming cost V 5 bases and J 3 bases, with 9 bases left between them. The CDR3: CASSYDSYEQYF. The CDR3 coding sequence is TGTGCCAGCAGTTATGACAGCTACGAGCAGTACTTC.

This clone was seen only once. The chain couples TRBV5-1 to TRBJ2-7; D remains ambiguous. V lost 0 bases to trimming and J lost 2 bases, with 6 bases between them. This CDR3 comprises 13 residues. Germline V gene lookup returns CDR1 SGHRS and CDR2 YFSETQ. CDR3 nucleotide sequence: TGCGCCAGCAGCTTGGCCAGCCCCTACGAGCAGTACTTC. Protein sequence: CASSLASPYEQYF.

The CDR3 sequence: CASSIAGGSYEQYF. The CDR3 nucleotides are TGTGCCAGCAGTATAGCGGGAGGCTCCTACGAGCAGTACTTC. The chain uses TRBV28 and TRBJ2-7; 10 positions match TRBD2. The germline CDR1 and CDR2 sequences are MDHEN and SYDVKM. The CDR3 covers 14 residues. Losses at the gene ends were 5 bases for V and 0 bases for J; bases not matched to a gene: 1.

The V call is TRBV19, the J call TRBJ2-7; either TRBD1 or TRBD2 may fit D (5 bases each). The germline V gene has CDR1 LNHDA and CDR2 SQIVND (reference sequence). Trimming cost V 1 base and J 5 bases, with 9 bases left between them. CDR3 size: 13 residues. Written as DNA, the CDR3 is TGTGCCAGTAGTATAGCAGGGACCGACGAGCAGTACTTC. Its translation: CASSIAGTDEQYF.

This chain connects TRBV28 to TRBJ1-2; 8 nucleotides line up with TRBD1. The CDR3 loop spans 16 amino acids. Germline CDR1 reads MDHEN; CDR2 reads SYDVKM. J was trimmed by 6 bases and V by 3 bases; bases with no gene match: 12. This CDR3 is CASSFRVSGGGDGYTF. The DNA for the CDR3 is TGTGCCAGCAGTTTTCGTGTGTCAGGGGGCGGAGATGGCTACACCTTC.

The gene calls are TRBV29-1 and TRBJ2-3, with D possibly called TRBD1 or TRBD2 (5 bases each). The V end lost 7 bases, the J end lost 0 bases, and 11 bases lay between the germline ends. The CDR3 length is 13 residues. Germline V gene lookup returns CDR1 SQVTM and CDR2 ANQGSEA. In nucleotides, the CDR3 is TGCAGCGCAGGGAGTTCTAGCACAGATACGCAGTATTTT. Translating gives CSAGSSSTDTQYF.